This T cell receptor (beta chain) originates from a study of T cell changes during pregnancy in multiple sclerosis. The CDR3 has 14 residues. Trimming cost V 8 bases and J 2 bases; bases outside gene matches: 6. Looked up from germline, CDR1 is MNHEY and CDR2 is SVGAGI. The method was immunoSEQ multiplex PCR; TCRdb's version includes in-frame clones alone and lacks a portion of them. The top ten clones hold 5.1% of a sample with some 49,000 clones, roughly 90% of them seen once. The material was peripheral blood, obtained after pregnancy. This TCR was recovered from a female donor in good health, enrolled as a control in a pregnancy study. This sequence joins TRBV6-5 and TRBJ2-1; 7 positions match TRBD2. The CDR3 sequence: CASGLGGTYNEQFF. Here the CDR3 DNA reads TGTGCCAGCGGCCTCGGGGGGACCTACAATGAGCAGTTCTTC.